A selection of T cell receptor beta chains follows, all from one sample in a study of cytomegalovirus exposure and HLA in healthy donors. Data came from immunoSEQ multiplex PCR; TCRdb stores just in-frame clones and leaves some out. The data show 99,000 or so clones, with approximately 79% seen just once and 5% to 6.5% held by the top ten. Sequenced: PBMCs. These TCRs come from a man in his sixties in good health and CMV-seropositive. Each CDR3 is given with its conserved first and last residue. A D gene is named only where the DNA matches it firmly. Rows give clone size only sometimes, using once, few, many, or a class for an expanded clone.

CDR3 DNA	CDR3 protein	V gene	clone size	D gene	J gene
TGTGCCAGCAGTTACGACAGGGGGTCCGGAAACACCATATATTTT	CASSYDRGSGNTIYF	TRBV6-6	NA	TRBD1	TRBJ1-3
TGTGCCACCGGGACAGGGAGTGAAAAACTGTTTTTT	CATGTGSEKLFF	TRBV10-3	NA	TRBD1	TRBJ1-4
TGTGCCAGCAGTTTGTCCGACTTCCTGAATAACTATGGCTACACCTTC	CASSLSDFLNNYGYTF	TRBV28	few	NA	TRBJ1-2
TGTGCCAGCAGTTACATGAGGGACTACGAGCAGTACTTC	CASSYMRDYEQYF	TRBV6-5	NA	NA	TRBJ2-7
TGTGCCAGCAGACCGGGACAGGGATACGGAAACACCATATATTTT	CASRPGQGYGNTIYF	TRBV6-6	NA	TRBD1	TRBJ1-3
TGTGCCACCAGCAGAGATGTGGGGAGCTCCTACAATGAGCAGTTCTTC	CATSRDVGSSYNEQFF	TRBV15	NA	NA	TRBJ2-1
TGTGCCAGCGTTATCCGCCTTTCCACGGGGACTGAAGCTTTCTTT	CASVIRLSTGTEAFF	TRBV11-2	NA	NA	TRBJ1-1
TGTGCCAGCAGTCTAAGGGACAGCCAAGAGACCCAGTACTTC	CASSLRDSQETQYF	TRBV6-6	few	TRBD1	TRBJ2-5
TGTGCCAGCAGTTCGCCCACTAGCGGGGGGGCGAGAGATACGCAGTATTTT	CASSSPTSGGARDTQYF	TRBV28	NA	TRBD2	TRBJ2-3
TGTGCCAGCAGCGGCGAGGGACTAGCGGGGGTTCCCACAGATACGCAGTATTTT	CASSGEGLAGVPTDTQYF	TRBV9	NA	TRBD2	TRBJ2-3
TGTGCCAGCAGCTTACAGGGGGCTAATCAGCCCCAGCATTTT	CASSLQGANQPQHF	TRBV5-4	NA	TRBD1	TRBJ1-5
TGTGCCAGCAGCCACGTACAGGGGATCATGTCCTACGAGCAGTACTTC	CASSHVQGIMSYEQYF	TRBV14	NA	TRBD1	TRBJ2-7
TGTGCCAGTAGTCGTGGCGGGACAGCTAAGGCTAGCACAGATACGCAGTATTTT	CASSRGGTAKASTDTQYF	TRBV19	NA	NA	TRBJ2-3
TGTGCCAGCAGTTACGGAGCGAACACCGGGGAGCTGTTTTTT	CASSYGANTGELFF	TRBV6-6	NA	NA	TRBJ2-2
TGTGCCAGCAGCTTACCATATCGGACAGGGGGCGCCAAAAACATTCAGTACTTC	CASSLPYRTGGAKNIQYF	TRBV7-9	NA	TRBD1	TRBJ2-4
TGTGCCAGCAGCGGGACTGCCTACGAGCAGTACTTC	CASSGTAYEQYF	TRBV6-6	NA	NA	TRBJ2-7
TGCGCCAGCAGCGACCTCCAGGGTAGTAGGATTGCTTCACCCCTCCACTTT	CASSDLQGSRIASPLHF	TRBV5-1	NA	NA	TRBJ1-6
TGTGCCAGCAGCTTCACCAGCGGGGGACCGAACACCGGGGAGCTGTTTTTT	CASSFTSGGPNTGELFF	TRBV7-8	NA	TRBD2	TRBJ2-2
TGCGCCAGCAGCCAAGATAGAGGGGACACCGAAGCTTTCTTT	CASSQDRGDTEAFF	TRBV4-1	NA	NA	TRBJ1-1
TGTGCCAGCAGGAGGCGGGGGGGGTTCACCCAGTACTTC	CASRRRGGFTQYF	TRBV6-1	NA	TRBD2	TRBJ2-5
TGTGCCAGCAGCTCGGGGACAGGGGACAGTCAGCCCCAGCATTTT	CASSSGTGDSQPQHF	TRBV5-8	few	TRBD1	TRBJ1-5
TGTGCCAGCAGCTCGGGACAGGGTAGTACCGGGGAGCTGTTTTTT	CASSSGQGSTGELFF	TRBV7-9	once	TRBD1	TRBJ2-2
TGTGCCAGCAGTTACTCGGTCAGGGGGGACACTGAAGCTTTCTTT	CASSYSVRGDTEAFF	TRBV6-5	once	TRBD1	TRBJ1-1
TGTGCCAGTAGTGCCAACGGACAGGGAGGCACCGGGGAGCTGTTTTTT	CASSANGQGGTGELFF	TRBV19	NA	TRBD1	TRBJ2-2
TGTGCCAGCAGCTTAGGGGACTCTTTTGGGGAGACCCAGTACTTC	CASSLGDSFGETQYF	TRBV11-1	NA	NA	TRBJ2-5
TGTGCCAGCAGCTCCAAGCGGGGGGCCCCCACAGATACGCAGTATTTT	CASSSKRGAPTDTQYF	TRBV7-2	NA	TRBD2	TRBJ2-3
TGTGCCAGCAGCGCAGCGACCGGCGGCTACGAGCAGTACTTC	CASSAATGGYEQYF	TRBV5-4	NA	NA	TRBJ2-7
TGTGCCAGTACCCCGGGACAATCCTACGAGCAGTACTTC	CASTPGQSYEQYF	TRBV19	NA	NA	TRBJ2-7
TGTGCCAGCAGCCGGAGCAACGGGGAAAAACTGTTTTTT	CASSRSNGEKLFF	TRBV6-5	few	NA	TRBJ1-4
TGCGCCAGCAGCCAAAACAGGATTGAAGCTTTCTTT	CASSQNRIEAFF	TRBV5-1	NA	NA	TRBJ1-1
TGTGCCAGCAGCCCGGGACAGGGTCAGTTCTTC	CASSPGQGQFF	TRBV7-8	NA	TRBD1	TRBJ2-1
TGTGCCAGCAAGGCGGGGGCCCCCCCGGATACGCAGTATTTT	CASKAGAPPDTQYF	TRBV2	NA	NA	TRBJ2-3
TGTGCCAGCAGCGATCAGATCACCGGGGAGCTGTTTTTT	CASSDQITGELFF	TRBV6-4	few	NA	TRBJ2-2
TGTGCCAGCTCACAGACAGGGCTCCTTCACACCGGGGAGCTGTTTTTT	CASSQTGLLHTGELFF	TRBV18	NA	TRBD1	TRBJ2-2
TGTGCCAGCCTCCTAGCGGGGGTCACCGGGGAGCTGTTTTTT	CASLLAGVTGELFF	TRBV19	NA	TRBD2	TRBJ2-2
TGTGCCTGGGAGACAGGGAGGACTGAAGCTTTCTTT	CAWETGRTEAFF	TRBV30	NA	TRBD1	TRBJ1-1
TGTGCCAGCAGCCCGATCCGGGGCACTGAAGCTTTCTTT	CASSPIRGTEAFF	TRBV28	NA	NA	TRBJ1-1
TGTGCCAGCAGTCCGATCCGAGGGGGTCTGAATCAGCCCCAGCATTTT	CASSPIRGGLNQPQHF	TRBV27	NA	NA	TRBJ1-5
TGTGCCAGTAGTATATACGGGCAGGGGACTGAAGCTTTCTTT	CASSIYGQGTEAFF	TRBV19	few	NA	TRBJ1-1
TGTGCCAGCAGTTCCACTAGCGGGGGTTCCTACGAGCAGTACTTC	CASSSTSGGSYEQYF	TRBV2	NA	TRBD2	TRBJ2-7
TGTGCCAGCACTAGGGGACAGGGGTTTTATGATACGCAGTATTTT	CASTRGQGFYDTQYF	TRBV19	NA	TRBD1	TRBJ2-3
TGTGCCAGTAGAGGGTTAGCGGGGCAGATCACAGATACGCAGTATTTT	CASRGLAGQITDTQYF	TRBV19	NA	TRBD2	TRBJ2-3
TGTGCCATCAGTGAGGGCTTAGGACAGGGGGATCAGCCCCAGCATTTT	CAISEGLGQGDQPQHF	TRBV10-3	NA	TRBD1	TRBJ1-5
TGCGCCAGCAGCTTGAGGGCTAGCGGGGGGAGCACAGATACGCAGTATTTT	CASSLRASGGSTDTQYF	TRBV5-1	NA	TRBD2	TRBJ2-3
TGTTCCAGCAGCCCAAGGGACTATGAGCAGTTCTTC	CSSSPRDYEQFF	TRBV7-9	NA	NA	TRBJ2-1
TGCAGCGCCCACCAGGGACAGGCGAACACCGGGGAGCTGTTTTTT	CSAHQGQANTGELFF	TRBV29-1	NA	TRBD1	TRBJ2-2
TGCGCCAGCAGTGAGAAGGCAGGGGGCAATGAGCAGTTCTTC	CASSEKAGGNEQFF	TRBV10-1	large	TRBD1	TRBJ2-1
TGTGCCAGCAGTACCCGAGCCGGAGGGCATGAGCAGTTCTTC	CASSTRAGGHEQFF	TRBV6-4	NA	NA	TRBJ2-1
TGTGCCAGCAGCTTGTACAGGGGCAATCAGCCCCAGCATTTT	CASSLYRGNQPQHF	TRBV7-9	NA	NA	TRBJ1-5
TGTGCCAGCGCTACAGGGGGCCAGGGAGAGACCCAGTACTTC	CASATGGQGETQYF	TRBV18	NA	TRBD1	TRBJ2-5
TGTGCCAGTAGTATAGGGACAGGGTACACCTACGAGCAGTACTTC	CASSIGTGYTYEQYF	TRBV19	few	TRBD1	TRBJ2-7
TGCGCCAGCAGCTTGGTTCCAAGCACAGATACGCAGTATTTT	CASSLVPSTDTQYF	TRBV5-1	NA	NA	TRBJ2-3
TGTGCCAGCTCACCACGCGGGACTAGCGGGGGACTCACAGATACGCAGTATTTT	CASSPRGTSGGLTDTQYF	TRBV18	NA	TRBD2	TRBJ2-3
TGTGCCATCCGGGATGGGGACAGAAACACCGGGGAGCTGTTTTTT	CAIRDGDRNTGELFF	TRBV6-6	few	TRBD1	TRBJ2-2